A selection of T cell receptor beta chains follows, all from one sample in a study of shared clonotypes between healthy human individuals. Data came from immunoSEQ multiplex PCR; TCRdb stores just in-frame clones and leaves some out. The sample lists hundreds of thousands of clones, about 74% occurring once. The specimen sequenced was memory CD4+ T cells sorted from blood. The receptors derive from a man aged 30 to 39 in good health. Both conserved end residues are part of each CDR3. The D gene is left open where the match is weak. Size values are once, few and many counts, or a class for expanded clones, and some rows have none.

cdr3_length	d_call	v_call	clone_size	j_call	cdr3_nt	cdr3_aa
13	NA	TRBV18	NA	TRBJ2-5	TGTGCCAGCTCACCAGTAAGGGTGGAGACCCAGTACTTC	CASSPVRVETQYF
13	NA	TRBV15	NA	TRBJ1-2	TGTGCCACTTCCCAGGACAGAAACTATGGCTACACCTTC	CATSQDRNYGYTF
13	NA	TRBV5-5	once	TRBJ1-1	TGTGCCAGCAGCCCAACAGGGTCGATTGAAGCTTTCTTT	CASSPTGSIEAFF
11	NA	TRBV28	NA	TRBJ2-1	TGTGCCAGCAGTTACGCAAATGAGCAGTTCTTC	CASSYANEQFF
16	NA	TRBV19	few	TRBJ1-5	TGTGCCAGTAGTACGTCGAGTCAGCTCGGCAATCAGCCCCAGCATTTT	CASSTSSQLGNQPQHF
14	NA	TRBV28	NA	TRBJ2-2	TGTGCCAGCAGCGTCCCGACCCTAGTTGGGGAGCTGTTTTTT	CASSVPTLVGELFF
18	TRBD2	TRBV28	NA	TRBJ2-2	TGTGCCAGCAGTTTGTTTGGACTAGCGGGAGGTGGCACCGGGGAGCTGTTTTTT	CASSLFGLAGGGTGELFF
16	TRBD1	TRBV28	NA	TRBJ2-7	TGTGCCAGCAGTAGTTACGGACAGGGAAGGGAATACGAGCAGTACTTC	CASSSYGQGREYEQYF
18	NA	TRBV7-9	NA	TRBJ2-3	TGTGCCAGCAGCTTACATAGAGGGTTAGCGGCTAGCACAGATACGCAGTATTTT	CASSLHRGLAASTDTQYF
16	TRBD2	TRBV18	many	TRBJ2-1	TGTGCCAGCTCAAAGAACCGCGGGAGCTCCTACAATGAGCAGTTCTTC	CASSKNRGSSYNEQFF
15	NA	TRBV7-2	NA	TRBJ1-5	TGTGCCAGCAGCTTAGAAGGAGGAAGCAATCAGCCCCAGCATTTT	CASSLEGGSNQPQHF
11	NA	TRBV7-9	NA	TRBJ1-2	TGTGCCAGCAGCGAAAACTATGGCTACACCTTC	CASSENYGYTF
15	TRBD1	TRBV7-2	NA	TRBJ2-1	TGTGCCAGCAGCTCTTGGGGACAGCTAGACAATGAGCAGTTCTTC	CASSSWGQLDNEQFF
18	TRBD2	TRBV5-1	NA	TRBJ2-1	TGCGCCAGCAGCTTGGGCCTAGCGGGAGGGAGGTACTACAATGAGCAGTTCTTC	CASSLGLAGGRYYNEQFF
19	NA	TRBV5-1	few	TRBJ2-5	TGCGCCAGCAGCTTGGCCCCTCTTGGGAATGGGGGGTACCAAGAGACCCAGTACTTC	CASSLAPLGNGGYQETQYF
12	NA	TRBV29-1	once	TRBJ1-3	TGCAGCGTTGATGGCGGTGGAAACACCATATATTTT	CSVDGGGNTIYF
13	NA	TRBV5-1	few	TRBJ2-7	TGCGCCAGCAGGGGCGGGAACTCCTACGAGCAGTACTTC	CASRGGNSYEQYF
16	NA	TRBV7-2	NA	TRBJ1-1	TGTGCCAGCAGCTTTGGGCTCAGGAGGCCTGGGGCTGAAGCTTTCTTT	CASSFGLRRPGAEAFF